Presented here are 21 T cell receptor beta chains from one specimen sequenced in a study of post-analysis software for immune sequencing data. For these TCRs, the target antigens are not known. TCR beta libraries were prepared from cDNA with unique molecular identifiers. Each CDR3 protein gets one entry after TCRdb re-called the PCR reads with MiXCR. The sample shows approximately 730,000 distinct CDR3 sequences, 35% to 55% of them seen only once. Findings of the study overall: In patients, about five TRBV segments were more frequent than in controls, with TRBV5-6, TRBV5-1 and TRBV20-1 among them.

The sample comprised blood. The receptor set was obtained from a girl aged 10-17 years with multiple sclerosis.

The sample holds a few counts of this clonotype. The chain couples TRBV12-3 or TRBV12-4 to TRBJ1-1; 7 positions agree with TRBD1. The CDR3 runs to 13 residues. V shed 5 bases and J 6 bases; nucleotides not matched to a gene: 6. The DNA for the CDR3 is TGTGCCAGCAGTCCCGGGACAGTAGCTGAAGCTTTCTTT. Amino acid sequence: CASSPGTVAEAFF.

This sequence joins TRBV20-1 and TRBJ2-7, with D tentatively TRBD1 (5 bases). The CDR3 is 14 residues long. Trimming cost V 3 bases and J 3 bases, with 15 bases left between them. From germline, CDR1 is DFQATT and CDR2 SNEGSKA (reference sequence). This CDR3 reads CSASIPGNLYEQYF. The DNA of the CDR3 is TGCAGTGCTAGCATTCCAGGGAACCTCTACGAGCAGTACTTC.

CDR3 nucleotide sequence: TGTGCCAGCAGTTACTCTGGACCTTCCGGGGATACGCAGTATTTT. It translates to CASSYSGPSGDTQYF. This chain joins TRBV6-6 and TRBJ2-3; D is unresolved. Between the trimmed V and J ends, which lost 0 bases and 6 bases, there was a span of 13 bases. Germline V gene sequence: CDR1 MNHNY, CDR2 SVGAGI (reference sequence). This CDR3 is 15 amino acids long.

The V call is TRBV6-1, the J call TRBJ2-1; the match to TRBD1 covers 9 bases. The V gene's germline CDR1 is MNHNS and CDR2 SASEGT. The CDR3 is 16 residues long. V shed 6 bases and J 8 bases; nucleotides not matched to a gene: 14. CDR3 in amino acids: CASRAYQGDRVDEQFF. CDR3 sequence (DNA): TGTGCCAGCAGGGCGTACCAAGGGGACAGGGTTGATGAGCAGTTCTTC.

The rearrangement uses TRBV7-3 and TRBJ2-4; TRBD2 matches at 8 bases. Unmatched junction bases numbered 12, after V lost 5 bases and J lost 6 bases. This CDR3 has 16 residues. Germline values: CDR1 SGHTA, CDR2 FQGTGA. The CDR3 DNA reads TGTGCCAGCAGCAATGGGGGAAGCGGGAGCAGAAACATTCAGTACTTC. This codes for CASSNGGSGSRNIQYF.

The rearrangement joins TRBV2 to TRBJ2-1; perhaps TRBD2 as D (6 bases). The V gene lost 8 bases and the J gene lost 2 bases, with 19 bases spanning the gap. Germline-derived CDR1 and CDR2 are SNHLY and FYNNEI. There are 16 residues in the CDR3. In DNA form, the CDR3 reads TGTGCCAGCGGTGTGGCGGGGCTAGTACCCTACAATGAGCAGTTCTTC. Translation gives CASGVAGLVPYNEQFF.

This chain connects TRBV28 to TRBJ2-1, with TRBD2 identical over 13 bases. CDR1 and CDR2 from the germline V gene are MDHEN and SYDVKM. This CDR3 has 15 residues. The trim removed 4 bases at V and 6 bases at J, leaving 3 bases unmatched. CDR3 bases: TGTGCCAGCAGTTGGACTAGCGGGAGTGGCAATGAGCAGTTCTTC. It specifies CASSWTSGSGNEQFF.

The V call is TRBV5-5, the J call TRBJ2-1, with D unresolved. There are 15 residues in the CDR3. Trimming shortened V by 3 bases and J by 7 bases, and 17 bases separated the two germline ends. The germline V gene has CDR1 SGHKS and CDR2 YYEKEE (reference sequence). The CDR3 nucleotides read TGTGCCAGCAGCTCGGCCGGAGTGGGGTTAAATGAGCAGTTCTTC. Its protein product is CASSSAGVGLNEQFF.

V is TRBV6-5 and J is TRBJ2-4; D is perhaps TRBD2 (5 bases). TRBJ2-5 matches the DNA end more closely, so the J call is doubtful. CDR3 length equals 13 residues. Germline CDR1 MNHEY, CDR2 SVGAGI. CDR3 sequence: CASTPIGEETQYF. The CDR3 region has the DNA TGTGCCAGCACACCAATCGGGGAAGAGACCCAGTACTTC.

The chain recombines TRBV12-3 or TRBV12-4 with TRBJ2-7, with 14 bases that match TRBD2. CDR3 length: 17 residues. Trimming cost V 6 bases and J 5 bases; bases outside gene matches: 12. CDR3 protein: CASSPAGTSGRRDEQYF. CDR3 coding DNA: TGTGCCAGCAGCCCAGCCGGGACTAGCGGGAGAAGGGACGAGCAGTACTTC.

The chain joins TRBV10-2 to TRBJ2-7; perhaps TRBD2 as D (6 bases). Germline-derived CDR1 and CDR2 are WSHSY and SAAADI. This CDR3 spans 15 amino acids. Trimming cost V 7 bases and J 0 bases, with 16 bases left between them. CDR3 residues: CASKEVSGYSYEQYF. CDR3 DNA sequence: TGCGCCAGCAAGGAGGTCAGCGGGTACTCCTACGAGCAGTACTTC.

V usage is TRBV5-1 and J usage is TRBJ1-4; the D gene is possibly TRBD1 (6 bases). The CDR3 runs to 14 residues. Trimming took off 0 bases at V and 10 bases at J, with 13 bases between the two ends. The V gene's germline CDR1 is SGHRS and CDR2 YFSETQ. CDR3 sequence: CASSLAQGFGKLFF. DNA for the CDR3: TGCGCCAGCAGCTTGGCCCAGGGGTTTGGAAAACTGTTTTTT.

The chain is built from TRBV29-1 and TRBJ1-2; D unresolved. The CDR3 is 14 residues long. Looked up from germline, CDR1 is SQVTM and CDR2 is ANQGSEA. Trimming took off 3 bases at V and 1 base at J, with 12 bases between the two ends. The CDR3 bases are TGCAGCGTTGAGTGGTGGACGGGTAACTATGGCTACACCTTC. As protein: CSVEWWTGNYGYTF.

V is TRBV20-1 and J is TRBJ2-1; perhaps TRBD2 as D (5 bases). The CDR3 contains 14 residues. The V gene lost 0 bases and the J gene lost 8 bases, with 14 bases spanning the gap. Per germline, CDR1 DFQATT and CDR2 SNEGSKA (reference sequence). The chain's CDR3 is CSARDLEGSDEQFF. CDR3 bases: TGCAGTGCTAGAGATCTCGAGGGTAGCGATGAGCAGTTCTTC.

The rearrangement joins TRBV2 to TRBJ2-7, with a possible D match to TRBD1 (5 bases). V dropped 5 bases and J dropped 3 bases, with 14 bases sitting between them. The CDR3 consists of 14 residues. Germline lookup yields CDR1 SNHLY and CDR2 FYNNEI. The CDR3 spells CASSRTGPIYEQYF. The CDR3 DNA reads TGTGCCAGCAGTCGAACAGGACCGATCTACGAGCAGTACTTC.

This clonotype was seen only a few times. The chain uses TRBV27 and TRBJ2-7; no clear D. CDR1 is MNHEY and CDR2 is SMNVEV in the germline V gene (reference sequence). The CDR3 extends over 13 amino acids. Trimming took 0 bases from V and 2 from J, leaving 5 bases between them. Here the CDR3 DNA reads TGTGCCAGCAGTTTATCCCTAACCTACGAGCAGTACTTC. Amino acid sequence: CASSLSLTYEQYF.

This clonotype was seen a handful of times. V is TRBV20-1 and J is TRBJ2-5; 10 bases map to TRBD2. The CDR3 is 15 amino acids. The ends lost 5 bases at V and 0 bases at J; junction bases unmatched: 6. Germline V gene lookup returns CDR1 DFQATT and CDR2 SNEGSKA (reference sequence). The CDR3 loop reads CSAVEREGYQETQYF. The CDR3 coding sequence is TGCAGTGCTGTAGAGCGGGAGGGGTACCAAGAGACCCAGTACTTC.

The rearrangement links TRBV7-9 to TRBJ2-7, with TRBD1 matching 12 bases. The CDR3 covers 12 residues. The germline gives CDR1 SEHNR, CDR2 FQNEAQ (reference sequence). After removal of 6 bases from V and 6 bases from J, the junction contained 0 bases not matched to a gene. The DNA for the CDR3 is TGTGCCAGCAGGGGACAGGGGGCCGAGCAGTACTTC. Translation gives CASRGQGAEQYF.

This chain uses TRBV24-1 with TRBJ2-7; 8 nucleotides line up with TRBD2. The ends lost 4 bases at V and 0 bases at J; junction bases unmatched: 4. The germline CDR1 and CDR2 sequences are KGHDR and SFDVKD. This CDR3 region has 15 residues. CDR3 DNA: TGTGCCACCAGTGAGGGGGGGACTAGCTCCTACGAGCAGTACTTC. Amino acids: CATSEGGTSSYEQYF.

The chain joins TRBV29-1 to TRBJ2-1; 12 nucleotides align to TRBD2. This CDR3 has 18 amino acids. V was pared by 1 base and J by 1 base, with 8 bases of the junction left unmatched. The V gene's germline CDR1 is SQVTM and CDR2 ANQGSEA. The CDR3 sequence: CSVEGLAGEAVSYNEQFF. Here the CDR3 DNA reads TGCAGCGTTGAAGGACTAGCGGGAGAGGCTGTGTCCTACAATGAGCAGTTCTTC.

This clonotype occurred a few times. The V call is TRBV10-3, the J call TRBJ2-5, with D perhaps matching TRBD1 (5 bases). This CDR3 has 16 amino acids. Germline V CDR1 and CDR2: ENHRY, SYGVKD. Between the trimmed V and J ends, which lost 3 bases and 5 bases, there was a span of 19 bases. Written as DNA, the CDR3 is TGTGCCATCAGTGATGGGCCCCCGACAGTCGGGGAGACCCAGTACTTC. It codes for CAISDGPPTVGETQYF.